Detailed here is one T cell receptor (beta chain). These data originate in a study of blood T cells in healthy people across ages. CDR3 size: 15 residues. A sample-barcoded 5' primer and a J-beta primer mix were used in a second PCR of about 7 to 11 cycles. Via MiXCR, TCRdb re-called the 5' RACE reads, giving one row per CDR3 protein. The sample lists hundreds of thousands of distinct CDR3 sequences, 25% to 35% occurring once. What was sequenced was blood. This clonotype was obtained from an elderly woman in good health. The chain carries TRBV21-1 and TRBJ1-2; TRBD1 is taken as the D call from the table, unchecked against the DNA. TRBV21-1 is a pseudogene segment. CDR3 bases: TGTGCCAGCAGCAGACCGGGACAGGGTAACTATGGCTACACCTTC. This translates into CASSRPGQGNYGYTF.